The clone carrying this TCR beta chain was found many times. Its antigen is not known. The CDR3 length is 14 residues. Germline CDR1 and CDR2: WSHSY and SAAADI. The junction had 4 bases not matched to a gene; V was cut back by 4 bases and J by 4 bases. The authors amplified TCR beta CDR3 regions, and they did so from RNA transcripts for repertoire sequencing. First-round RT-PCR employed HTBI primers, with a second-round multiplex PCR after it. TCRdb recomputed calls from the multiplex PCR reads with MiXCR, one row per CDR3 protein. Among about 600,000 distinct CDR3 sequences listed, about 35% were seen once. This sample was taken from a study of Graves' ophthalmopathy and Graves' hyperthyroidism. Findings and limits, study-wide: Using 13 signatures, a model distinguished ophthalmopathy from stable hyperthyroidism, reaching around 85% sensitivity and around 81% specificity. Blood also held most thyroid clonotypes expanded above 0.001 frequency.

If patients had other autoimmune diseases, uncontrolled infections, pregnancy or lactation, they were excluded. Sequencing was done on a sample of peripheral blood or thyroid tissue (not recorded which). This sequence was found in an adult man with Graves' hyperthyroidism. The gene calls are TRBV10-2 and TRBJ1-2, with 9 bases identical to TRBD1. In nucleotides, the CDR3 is TGCGCCAGCAGTGGGGACAGGGACGGCTATGGCTACACCTTC. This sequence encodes CASSGDRDGYGYTF.